The sample holds many counts of the clone carrying this T cell receptor beta chain. Its specificity is unknown. Other DNA sequences within the sample encode an identical CDR3. The sample belongs to a study of shared clonotypes between healthy human individuals. Overall study findings and caveats: Specimens sampled were limited to blood, with tissue repertoires likely differing. The genetic and exposure-history diversity represented was limited by few donors.

The replicate PCRs on unsorted PBMC were given approximately 0.3 ug DNA, which is some 28,000 T cell genomes. The sequencing of unsorted PBMC DNA took place on ten immunoSEQ deep assay plates. The data were produced by immunoSEQ multiplex PCR, yet TCRdb's version contains in-frame clones alone and is incomplete. The table lists about 96,000 clones, less than 50% of them singletons, with about 15% in the top ten. Germline lookup yields CDR1 SGHAT and CDR2 FQDESV (reference sequence). The CDR3 length is 12 residues. Trimming cost V 5 bases and J 5 bases; bases outside gene matches: 2. The chain links TRBV11-1 to TRBJ1-2, with 7 bases lining up with TRBD1. This sequence originates from a woman in her thirties or forties in good health. Some clones in this sample may be carry-over from other donors' samples. The sequenced sample was PBMCs. The CDR3 here is CASSQGGYGYTF. The CDR3 nucleotides are TGTGCCAGCAGCCAGGGGGGTTATGGCTACACCTTC.